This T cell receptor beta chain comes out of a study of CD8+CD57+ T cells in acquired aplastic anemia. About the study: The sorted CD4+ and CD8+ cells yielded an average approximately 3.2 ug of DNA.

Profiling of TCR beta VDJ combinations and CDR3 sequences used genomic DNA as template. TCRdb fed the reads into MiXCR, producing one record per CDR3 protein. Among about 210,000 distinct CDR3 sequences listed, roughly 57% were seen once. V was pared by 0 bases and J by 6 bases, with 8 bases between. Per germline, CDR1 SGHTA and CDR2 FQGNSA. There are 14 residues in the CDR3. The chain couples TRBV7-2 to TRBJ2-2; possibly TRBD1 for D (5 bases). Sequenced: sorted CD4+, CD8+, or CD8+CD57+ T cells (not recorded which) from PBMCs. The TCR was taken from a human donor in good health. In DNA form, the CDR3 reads TGTGCCAGCAGCTTAGCGGGGCTCTCCGGGGAGCTGTTTTTT. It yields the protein CASSLAGLSGELFF.